This T cell receptor beta chain is from a study of Ad26.COV2.S vaccination and SARS-CoV-2 variants. About the study: Donor was in the COV1001 Ad26.COV2.S trial arm. The study's findings and limits: Similar non-spike TCR breadth was observed in recipients of vaccine and of placebo. Substantial post-vaccination breadth of spike-specific CD8+ and CD4+ T cell responses was reported.

TCRdb keeps only in-frame clones here, not all; method: immunoSEQ multiplex PCR. This sample has around 350,000 clones, with about 85% found just once. Treatment defined: roughly 19 received Ad26.COV2.S at low or high dose, single or two shots; about 5 received placebo; per-sample allocation not given. After the first vaccine or placebo injection, samples were drawn on day 63. The table lists this clone with a count of one. The target antigen is unknown. V dropped 4 bases and J dropped 0 bases, with 7 bases sitting between them. The CDR3 covers 13 residues. CDR1 is SGHNT, CDR2 YENEEA, per germline. The chain combines TRBV11-3 with TRBJ2-7, with D unresolved. The TCR was taken from a person aged 18-65 years who received the Ad26.COV2.S COVID-19 vaccine or a placebo. Specimen: peripheral blood, collected in a trial of Ad26.COV2.S vaccine versus placebo. The CDR3: CASSSGHSYEQYF. The CDR3 region has the DNA TGTGCCAGCAGCTCCGGCCACTCCTACGAGCAGTACTTC.